The text below deals with one T cell receptor beta chain. The antigen it recognizes is unknown. Base quality data are lacking; no much larger clone is found one base away. This sample stems from a study of blood T cell repertoires in COVID-19 (dated by TCRdb to 2020 to 2022). Background on the whole study: Samples from collaborators originated in the United States, Italy and Spain and spanned both the acute and convalescent phases of COVID-19. The prospective study material was composed of cDNA or gDNA derived from T cells, B-cell-depleted T cells, or PBMCs. The dataset comprised deeply sampled blood TCRbeta repertoires from subjects exposed to, actively infected with, or recovered from COVID-19. A freely available public database, intended as a resource for researchers studying the immune response to SARS-CoV-2, is where the repertoires were released. Samples came from the ongoing ImmuneRACE study (first 160 participants) plus 1,254 subjects from 6 global collaborators. Nearly every sample came with metadata listing a de-identified subject ID, COVID-19 status, age in years and sex. HLA class I and class II types, where available, came from metadata supplied by the sample provider rather than from assay-based typing. What the study reported, not specific to this receptor: Clinical and demographic metadata were provided uncurated, with the amount varying by source and participant.

Collaborating institutions collected whole blood in K2EDTA tubes following their own protocols. Collaborator samples were shipped for TCRbeta analysis as frozen whole blood, isolated PBMCs, or DNA extracted from either sample type. The V end loses 4 bases and the J end loses 0 bases, and a stretch of 12 bases separates them. The CDR3 measures 15 amino acids from cysteine to phenylalanine. Only the CDR3 region is kept as DNA, spanning 45 bases read in frame from base 1. In the germline V gene (reference sequence), CDR1 corresponds to LNHDA and CDR2 to SQIVND. TCRbeta CDR3 regions were amplified from genomic DNA using the immunoSEQ Assay, a bias-controlled multiplex PCR. The authors processed their data as follows. Nucleated cell counts per sample were estimated from amplification of reference gene primers within the assay. To quantify the absolute abundance of each unique TCRbeta CDR3 rearrangement, sequence reads were collapsed and filtered. For each sample, productive Simpson clonality was calculated by taking the square root of Simpson's diversity index across productive rearrangements. TCRdb holds this immuneACCESS table with in-frame rearrangements only. Some clones are missing; in checked studies, unresolved V genes explain under half, and the rest has no known cause. V, J and clone size are taken as reported in that table, and D and trimming were inferred from the DNA itself. The sample table contains roughly 210,000 clones; only one count was recorded for about nine tenths of them. The ten largest make up about 1.7% of the sample.

The sequence was obtained from a man in his sixties or seventies with acute or convalescent COVID-19. The chain couples TRBV19 to TRBJ1-1; the D gene identity is not certain. Sequencing was done on a sample of peripheral blood. The DNA sequence reads TGTGCCAGTAGTAATTCATGGGAGGTGAACACTGAAGCTTTCTTT. This is translated as CASSNSWEVNTEAFF.